Listed here are 28 T cell receptor beta chains from one sample, sequenced in a study of Ad26.COV2.S vaccination and SARS-CoV-2 variants. Treatment described: some 20 received Ad26.COV2.S at low or high dose, single or two shots; 5 received placebo; per-sample allocation not given. It was on day 63 after the first vaccine or placebo injection that samples were taken. Some clones are missing from TCRdb's copy, which holds only in-frame ones; the method was immunoSEQ multiplex PCR. The sample carries fewer than 900,000 clones, 89% recorded once. Here the sequenced sample was peripheral blood, taken in a trial of Ad26.COV2.S vaccine versus placebo. These receptors came from a person between 18 and 65 years old who received the Ad26.COV2.S COVID-19 vaccine or a placebo.

This clone was seen a single time. The chain joins TRBV3-1 (or the pseudogene TRBV3-2) to TRBJ2-4; 8 nucleotides align to TRBD2. Per germline, CDR1 LGHDT and CDR2 YNNKEL (reference sequence). The CDR3 has 16 residues. V lost 3 bases, J lost 1 base, and 5 bases stayed unmatched. The CDR3 DNA sequence: TGTGCCAGCAGCCAGGCCGGGGGGGCGGCCAAAAACATTCAGTACTTC. The encoded protein is CASSQAGGAAKNIQYF.

The rearrangement uses TRBV7-9 and TRBJ1-1; possible D gene TRBD1, 5 bases. The CDR3 loop spans 16 amino acids. Germline V gives CDR1 SEHNR, CDR2 FQNEAQ (reference sequence). Trimming pared 8 bases from V and 1 base from J, leaving 20 bases between. The CDR3 is CASRGSGIGENTEAFF. Written as DNA, the CDR3 is TGTGCCAGCCGGGGGTCGGGGATCGGGGAGAACACTGAAGCTTTCTTT.

The J gene is TRBJ2-3, the V gene TRBV3-1 (or the pseudogene TRBV3-2), with D maybe TRBD1 (5 bases). This CDR3 region has 13 residues. Trimming cost V 4 bases and J 4 bases, with 9 bases left between them. The V gene's germline CDR1 is LGHDT and CDR2 YNNKEL (reference sequence). The CDR3 sequence: CASSLIGADTQYF. The CDR3 DNA is TGTGCCAGCAGCCTGATAGGGGCAGATACGCAGTATTTT.

This clone was seen only a few times. J is TRBJ1-1 and V is TRBV7-2; D not resolved. The germline V gene has CDR1 SGHTA and CDR2 FQGNSA. This CDR3 is 15 amino acids long. V was clipped by 0 bases and J by 0 bases, with 8 bases between them. CDR3 sequence: CASSLATGLNTEAFF. CDR3 in DNA: TGTGCCAGCAGCTTAGCTACCGGGTTGAACACTGAAGCTTTCTTT.

The chain couples TRBV10-3 to TRBJ2-1; 9 nucleotides align to TRBD2. The CDR3 runs 12 residues. CDR1 is ENHRY and CDR2 is SYGVKD in the germline V gene. CDR3 nucleotides: TGTGCGTGCGGGGGGGCAGGGCTTGAGCAGTTCTTC. Translating it yields CACGGAGLEQFF.

CDR3 in amino acids: CASSGDTLVNQPQHF. The CDR3 bases are TGTGCCAGCAGTGGGGACACCCTGGTAAATCAGCCCCAGCATTTT. The chain carries TRBV2 and TRBJ1-5; a possible D gene is TRBD1 (6 bases). CDR1 SNHLY and CDR2 FYNNEI come from the germline V gene. The CDR3 loop spans 15 amino acids. V was trimmed by 4 bases and J by 4 bases, leaving 14 bases between them.

This clone was recorded only once. The rearrangement joins TRBV6-6 to TRBJ1-2; D call uncertain. This CDR3 comprises 14 residues. The V gene lost 0 bases and the J gene lost 3 bases, with 8 bases spanning the gap. Looked up from germline, CDR1 is MNHNY and CDR2 is SVGAGI (reference sequence). Here the CDR3 reads CASSYSGEDYGYTF. The CDR3 DNA follows: TGTGCCAGCAGTTACTCTGGGGAGGACTATGGCTACACCTTC.

This clone was observed a few times. V gene TRBV7-9 combines with J gene TRBJ2-7; TRBD1 might be the D (6 bases). Germline values: CDR1 SEHNR, CDR2 FQNEAQ (reference sequence). Deletions cut 1 base from V and 6 bases from J, with 13 bases between. CDR3 size: 14 residues. Here the CDR3 reads CASSLGGLVREQYF. In DNA, the CDR3 is TGTGCCAGCAGCTTAGGGGGGCTGGTCCGCGAGCAGTACTTC. Full variable domain (missing parts from reference TRBV7-9 and TRBJ2-7): DTGVSQNPRHKITKRGQNVTFRCDPISEHNRLYWYRQTLGQGPEFLTYFQNEAQLEKSRLLSDRFSAERPKGSFSTLEIQRTEQGDSAMYLCASSLGGLVREQYFGPGTRLTVT.

This rearrangement joins TRBV10-2 to TRBJ2-7, with 8 bases matching TRBD2. The ends lost 7 bases at V and 7 bases at J; junction bases unmatched: 12. CDR3 size: 14 residues. Germline V gives CDR1 WSHSY, CDR2 SAAADI. The CDR3 is CASTLAGQTEEQYF. Here the CDR3 DNA reads TGCGCCAGCACGCTAGCGGGCCAAACGGAAGAGCAGTACTTC.

This chain joins TRBV19 and TRBJ1-5, with D perhaps matching TRBD1 (5 bases). The CDR3 is 14 amino acids. Trimming left V 3 bases short and J 6 bases short, with 12 bases between. Germline loops: CDR1 LNHDA, CDR2 SQIVND (reference sequence). The CDR3 protein is CASSIPSGPQPQHF. Here the CDR3 DNA reads TGTGCCAGTAGTATCCCGTCGGGGCCTCAGCCCCAGCATTTT.

J is TRBJ2-1 and V is TRBV5-6, with 9 bases aligning to TRBD2. The germline gives CDR1 SGHDT, CDR2 YYEEEE. The CDR3 consists of 16 residues. With V trimmed by 3 bases and J by 4 bases, 8 bases remained unmatched. The CDR3: CASSWGAGGPYNEQFF. DNA for the CDR3: TGTGCCAGCAGCTGGGGGGCGGGAGGGCCTTACAATGAGCAGTTCTTC.

The sample holds a few counts of this clone. The chain recombines TRBV10-3 with TRBJ2-2, with 7 bases aligning to TRBD1. V shed 6 bases and J 1 base; nucleotides not matched to a gene: 2. This CDR3 comprises 14 residues. Germline assignment: CDR1 ENHRY and CDR2 SYGVKD. This CDR3 reads CAISGTVNTGELFF. CDR3 in DNA: TGTGCCATCAGCGGGACAGTGAACACCGGGGAGCTGTTTTTT.

This clone was detected ten times or more. This chain uses TRBV25-1 with TRBJ1-2, with D perhaps matching TRBD1 (6 bases). Germline assignment: CDR1 MGHDK and CDR2 SYGVNS. The CDR3 has 13 residues. V lost 1 base and J lost 6, with 9 bases in between. The chain's CDR3 is CASSEWGANGYTF. As DNA, the CDR3 is TGTGCCAGCAGTGAATGGGGGGCAAATGGCTACACCTTC.

The V and J genes are TRBV3-1 (or the pseudogene TRBV3-2) and TRBJ2-2, with D possibly matching TRBD1 (5 bases). This CDR3 has 14 amino acids. V was trimmed by 4 bases and J by 7 bases, leaving 13 bases between them. The V gene's germline CDR1 is LGHDT and CDR2 YNNKEL (reference sequence). The CDR3 region has the DNA TGTGCCAGCAGCCCGCAATTAAGGGGCGGGGAGCTGTTTTTT. Encoded protein: CASSPQLRGGELFF.

This chain connects TRBV24-1 to TRBJ2-5; 8 bases line up with TRBD1. The junction had 6 bases not matched to a gene; V was cut back by 9 bases and J by 4 bases. This CDR3 contains 13 residues. From germline, CDR1 is KGHDR and CDR2 SFDVKD. The CDR3 nucleotides are TGTGCCACCGCCGGGACAGGTGGAGAGACCCAGTACTTC. Amino acid sequence: CATAGTGGETQYF.

The chain is built from TRBV9 and TRBJ2-1, with a tentative D call TRBD2 (5 bases). The CDR3 is 15 residues long. Germline CDR1 SGDLS, CDR2 YYNGEE. V was shortened by 0 bases and J by 4 bases, with 11 bases between the two germline ends. CDR3 protein: CASSVVASYYNEQFF. CDR3 sequence (DNA): TGTGCCAGCAGCGTAGTGGCTAGCTATTACAATGAGCAGTTCTTC. Complete variable domain (other parts from reference TRBV9 and TRBJ2-1): DSGVTQTPKHLITATGQRVTLRCSPRSGDLSVYWYQQSLDQGLQFLIQYYNGEERAKGNILERFSAQQFPDLHSELNLSSLELGDSALYFCASSVVASYYNEQFFGPGTRLTVL.

The genes are TRBV12-3 or TRBV12-4 and TRBJ1-5; unclear D gene. The V end lost 3 bases, the J end lost 3 bases, and 6 bases lay between the germline ends. CDR3 length: 13 residues. CDR3 coding DNA: TGTGCCAGCAGTTTTGGGCTCAATCAGCCCCAGCATTTT. It specifies CASSFGLNQPQHF.

The chain combines TRBV18 with TRBJ2-1; D is unresolved. With 6 bases removed from V and 5 bases from J, the gap between germline ends came to 11 bases. CDR1 is KGHSH and CDR2 is LQKENI in the germline V gene. CDR3 size: 13 residues. The CDR3 loop is CASSPDANNEQFF. The CDR3, as DNA: TGTGCCAGCTCGCCAGACGCAAACAATGAGCAGTTCTTC.

On this clone: The sample holds other DNA sequences that translate to the same CDR3. The CDR3 spells CSVGGTDTQYF. CDR3 sequence (DNA): TGCAGCGTTGGGGGCACAGATACGCAGTATTTT. The chain recombines TRBV29-1 with TRBJ2-3; D is unclear. CDR3 length: 11 residues. Germline CDR1 and CDR2: SQVTM and ANQGSEA. Trimming pared 4 bases from V and 1 base from J, leaving 3 bases between.

The chain employs TRBV4-2 and TRBJ2-2; D is unclear. Per germline, CDR1 LGHNA and CDR2 YNFKEQ. The CDR3 is 17 amino acids. V shed 0 bases and J shed 6 bases, with 17 bases lying between them. The CDR3 sequence is CASSQDPLGLSAGELFF. The CDR3 bases are TGTGCCAGCAGCCAAGACCCCCTAGGGTTATCAGCCGGGGAGCTGTTTTTT.

This clone appeared a single time. The chain uses TRBV15 and TRBJ2-1; TRBD2 aligns across 9 bases. The V gene's germline CDR1 is LNHNV and CDR2 YYDKDF (reference sequence). The CDR3 length is 14 residues. V shed 8 bases and J 7 bases; nucleotides not matched to a gene: 9. The CDR3 bases are TGTGCCACCTTAGCTCGCGGGGGGGCAAATGAGCAGTTCTTC. It encodes CATLARGGANEQFF.

V usage is TRBV19 and J usage is TRBJ2-2; 7 positions match TRBD1. V lost 3 bases, J lost 4 bases, and 26 bases stayed unmatched. CDR3 length: 22 residues. Germline V gene data show CDR1 as LNHDA and CDR2 as SQIVND (reference sequence). CDR3 nucleotide sequence: TGTGCCAGTAGTATTAATCGTGTACAGGGGCAAGCGAAGTTTAGGTCCACCGGGGAGCTGTTTTTT. Protein: CASSINRVQGQAKFRSTGELFF.

The chain combines TRBV18 with TRBJ1-3; D gene ambiguous. The V end was cut by 1 base, the J end by 2 bases, with 9 bases between. The CDR3 length is 15 residues. Germline CDR1 KGHSH, CDR2 LQKENI. The CDR3: CASSPRVEPGNTIYF. In DNA form, the CDR3 reads TGTGCCAGCTCACCACGGGTTGAGCCTGGAAACACCATATATTTT.

The V gene is TRBV10-2, the J gene TRBJ1-5; D is unresolved. The CDR3 extends over 14 amino acids. The germline V gene has CDR1 WSHSY and CDR2 SAAADI. Trimming took 3 bases from V and 4 from J, leaving 10 bases between them. The CDR3 region has the DNA TGCGCCAGCAGTGAACGGATTCGAAATCAGCCCCAGCATTTT. Protein sequence: CASSERIRNQPQHF.

The chain employs TRBV3-1 (or the pseudogene TRBV3-2) and TRBJ1-5; 9 bases agree with TRBD1. Unmatched junction bases numbered 6, after V lost 4 bases and J lost 5 bases. From germline, CDR1 is LGHDT and CDR2 YNNKEL (reference sequence). This CDR3 is built from 15 residues. CDR3 sequence: CASSPGTGMDQPQHF. CDR3 bases: TGTGCCAGCAGCCCAGGGACAGGGATGGATCAGCCCCAGCATTTT.

The CDR3 sequence: CASSSQGYEKLFF. Written as DNA, the CDR3 is TGTGCCAGTAGTTCACAGGGTTATGAAAAACTGTTTTTT. This chain joins TRBV19 and TRBJ1-4; possible D gene TRBD1, 6 bases. With 5 bases removed from V and 6 bases from J, the gap between germline ends came to 10 bases. The length of the CDR3 is 13 residues. Per the germline V gene, CDR1 is LNHDA and CDR2 is SQIVND (reference sequence).

The chain uses TRBV6-4 and TRBJ1-1; D is uncertain. This CDR3 comprises 14 residues. Per germline, CDR1 MRHNA and CDR2 SNTAGT. V dropped 0 bases and J dropped 0 bases, with 5 bases sitting between them. CDR3 sequence: CASSDSSVNTEAFF. Written as DNA, the CDR3 is TGTGCCAGCAGTGACTCGTCAGTGAACACTGAAGCTTTCTTT.

The rearrangement links TRBV7-3 to TRBJ2-1; TRBD2 matches at 8 bases. This CDR3 contains 14 residues. Germline assignment: CDR1 SGHTA and CDR2 FQGTGA. Trimming at V came to 3 bases and at J to 5 bases, leaving 3 bases not matched to a gene. The CDR3 reads CASSLAGGDNEQFF. CDR3 sequence (DNA): TGTGCCAGCAGCTTGGCGGGGGGTGACAATGAGCAGTTCTTC.